These T cell receptor beta chains were read from a single sample in a study of T-cell reconstitution after alpha-beta-depleted transplantation in children. TCRdb redid the calling of the PCR reads with MiXCR, one entry per CDR3 protein. The sample yields about 980,000 distinct CDR3 sequences, less than 30% seen once. Sequencing was performed on PBMCs, mostly from graft donor cells, taken 360 days after TCRalphabeta/CD19-depleted stem cell transplant. All receptors come from a boy in the first two years of life who had a stem cell transplant for SCID, so the T cells may come from the graft donor. Both conserved end residues are part of each CDR3. Each record gives: CDR3 protein, CDR3 DNA, D gene, V gene, clone size, J gene. The D gene is left open where the match is weak. Size is stated for part of the rows, as once, few or many counts, or as a class when the clone is expanded.

CDR3 protein: CASSLTWRGGQETQYF
CDR3 DNA: TGTGCCAGCAGTTTGACTTGGCGGGGCGGACAAGAGACCCAGTACTTC
D gene: .
V gene: TRBV28
clone size: once
J gene: TRBJ2-5

CDR3 protein: CAISALAGTDTQYF
CDR3 DNA: TGTGCCATCAGTGCCCTAGCGGGCACAGATACGCAGTATTTT
D gene: TRBD2
V gene: TRBV10-3
clone size: few
J gene: TRBJ2-3

CDR3 protein: CASSVAWMTGGTSGGYTF
CDR3 DNA: TGTGCCAGCAGCGTAGCGTGGATGACAGGGGGCACTTCGGGGGGCTACACCTTC
D gene: TRBD1
V gene: TRBV9
clone size: .
J gene: TRBJ1-2

CDR3 protein: CATSLAGSYSYNEQFF
CDR3 DNA: TGTGCCACCTCGCTAGCGGGGAGTTACTCCTACAATGAGCAGTTCTTC
D gene: TRBD2
V gene: TRBV15
clone size: .
J gene: TRBJ2-1

CDR3 protein: CSARGDGRSTYEQYF
CDR3 DNA: TGCAGTGCTAGAGGGGACGGACGCAGCACCTACGAGCAGTACTTC
D gene: .
V gene: TRBV20-1
clone size: .
J gene: TRBJ2-7

CDR3 protein: CASSVSGAGNTIYF
CDR3 DNA: TGTGCCAGCAGCGTCTCAGGGGCCGGAAACACCATATATTTT
D gene: .
V gene: TRBV9
clone size: few
J gene: TRBJ1-3

CDR3 protein: CASRGDGMNTEAFF
CDR3 DNA: TGTGCCAGCAGAGGGGATGGAATGAACACTGAAGCTTTCTTT
D gene: .
V gene: TRBV12-3/TRBV12-4
clone size: .
J gene: TRBJ1-1

CDR3 protein: CASSRGTSPVTDTQYF
CDR3 DNA: TGCGCCAGCAGCAGAGGGACTAGCCCTGTCACAGATACGCAGTATTTT
D gene: TRBD2
V gene: TRBV5-1
clone size: few
J gene: TRBJ2-3

CDR3 protein: CASSLAGGKSTEAFF
CDR3 DNA: TGTGCCAGCAGCTTGGCGGGGGGTAAGAGCACTGAAGCTTTCTTT
D gene: .
V gene: TRBV5-6
clone size: .
J gene: TRBJ1-1

CDR3 protein: CASSFRTVDGYTF
CDR3 DNA: TGTGCCAGCAGTTTCAGGACTGTGGATGGCTACACCTTC
D gene: .
V gene: TRBV12-3/TRBV12-4
clone size: .
J gene: TRBJ1-2

CDR3 protein: CASSTGGPKHEQFF
CDR3 DNA: TGTGCCAGTAGTACGGGGGGGCCGAAGCATGAGCAGTTCTTC
D gene: TRBD2
V gene: TRBV19
clone size: .
J gene: TRBJ2-1

CDR3 protein: CASSKGVAAYEQYF
CDR3 DNA: TGTGCCAGCTCCAAGGGGGTGGCGGCTTACGAGCAGTACTTC
D gene: .
V gene: TRBV6-1
clone size: .
J gene: TRBJ2-7

CDR3 protein: CASSQDSVGQPSTGELFF
CDR3 DNA: TGTGCCAGCAGCCAAGATTCCGTTGGACAGCCGAGCACCGGGGAGCTGTTTTTT
D gene: .
V gene: TRBV4-2
clone size: few
J gene: TRBJ2-2

CDR3 protein: CASSLPGAAFF
CDR3 DNA: TGTGCCAGCAGTCTCCCGGGGGCAGCTTTCTTT
D gene: .
V gene: TRBV12-3/TRBV12-4
clone size: few
J gene: TRBJ1-1

CDR3 protein: CSAEGAPGTSGGAYNEQFF
CDR3 DNA: TGCAGTGCCGAGGGAGCTCCCGGGACTAGCGGGGGGGCCTACAATGAGCAGTTCTTC
D gene: TRBD2
V gene: TRBV20-1
clone size: .
J gene: TRBJ2-1

CDR3 protein: CASSFGRESYNSPLHF
CDR3 DNA: TGTGCCAGCAGTTTTGGCCGGGAAAGTTATAATTCACCCCTCCACTTT
D gene: .
V gene: TRBV12-3/TRBV12-4
clone size: .
J gene: TRBJ1-6

CDR3 protein: CASSLQAWEQYF
CDR3 DNA: TGTGCCAGCAGCCTACAGGCCTGGGAGCAGTACTTC
D gene: .
V gene: TRBV7-9
clone size: .
J gene: TRBJ2-7

CDR3 protein: CSVIDRGITEAFF
CDR3 DNA: TGCAGCGTCATTGACAGGGGAATCACTGAAGCTTTCTTT
D gene: TRBD1
V gene: TRBV29-1
clone size: .
J gene: TRBJ1-1

CDR3 protein: CAISPGTGVYEQYF
CDR3 DNA: TGTGCCATCAGCCCCGGGACAGGGGTTTACGAGCAGTACTTC
D gene: TRBD1
V gene: TRBV25-1
clone size: .
J gene: TRBJ2-7

CDR3 protein: CASSSGTGYSYEQYF
CDR3 DNA: TGTGCCAGCAGCTCCGGGACAGGGTACTCCTACGAGCAGTACTTC
D gene: TRBD1
V gene: TRBV7-9
clone size: .
J gene: TRBJ2-7

CDR3 protein: CASGGGGGEEEKLFF
CDR3 DNA: TGTGCCAGCGGGGGGGGAGGGGGCGAAGAAGAAAAACTGTTTTTT
D gene: TRBD1
V gene: TRBV12-3/TRBV12-4
clone size: few
J gene: TRBJ1-4

CDR3 protein: CASSVGTSVRETQYF
CDR3 DNA: TGTGCCAGCAGTGTAGGGACTAGCGTTCGAGAGACCCAGTACTTC
D gene: TRBD2
V gene: TRBV2
clone size: .
J gene: TRBJ2-5

CDR3 protein: CASSFADLPYQETQYF
CDR3 DNA: TGCGCCAGCAGCTTTGCCGACTTACCCTACCAAGAGACCCAGTACTTC
D gene: .
V gene: TRBV5-1
clone size: .
J gene: TRBJ2-5

CDR3 protein: CASSPTRWLAGVYNEQFF
CDR3 DNA: TGTGCCAGCAGTCCTACCCGTTGGCTAGCGGGAGTCTACAATGAGCAGTTCTTC
D gene: TRBD2
V gene: TRBV27
clone size: many
J gene: TRBJ2-1

CDR3 protein: CASRSGSSYNEQFF
CDR3 DNA: TGTGCCAGCCGTTCAGGGAGCTCCTACAATGAGCAGTTCTTC
D gene: .
V gene: TRBV6-5
clone size: .
J gene: TRBJ2-1

CDR3 protein: CASSPLISYEQYF
CDR3 DNA: TGTGCCAGCAGCCCACTCATCTCCTACGAGCAGTACTTC
D gene: .
V gene: TRBV3-1
clone size: few
J gene: TRBJ2-7

CDR3 protein: CSVAASGGVDTQYF
CDR3 DNA: TGCAGCGTTGCGGCTAGCGGGGGGGTAGATACGCAGTATTTT
D gene: TRBD2
V gene: TRBV29-1
clone size: many
J gene: TRBJ2-3

CDR3 protein: CASSDGTGRTDGYTF
CDR3 DNA: TGCGCCAGCAGCGACGGGACAGGGAGGACTGATGGCTACACCTTC
D gene: TRBD1
V gene: TRBV5-1
clone size: .
J gene: TRBJ1-2

CDR3 protein: CASSLVKGEAFF
CDR3 DNA: TGTGCCAGCAGCTTAGTCAAGGGTGAAGCTTTCTTT
D gene: .
V gene: TRBV7-9
clone size: .
J gene: TRBJ1-1

CDR3 protein: CASSPWPARPRGREQYF
CDR3 DNA: TGTGCCAGCAGTCCCTGGCCGGCAAGGCCCAGGGGGCGCGAGCAGTACTTC
D gene: TRBD1
V gene: TRBV12-3/TRBV12-4
clone size: .
J gene: TRBJ2-7

CDR3 protein: CASSPRDGKNQPQHF
CDR3 DNA: TGCGCCAGCAGCCCCCGAGACGGTAAAAATCAGCCCCAGCATTTT
D gene: .
V gene: TRBV4-1
clone size: .
J gene: TRBJ1-5

CDR3 protein: CASSFNRLAPGTGFRYEQYF
CDR3 DNA: TGTGCCAGCAGTTTTAATAGGTTGGCCCCCGGGACAGGGTTTCGCTACGAGCAGTACTTC
D gene: TRBD1
V gene: TRBV12-3/TRBV12-4
clone size: few
J gene: TRBJ2-7

CDR3 protein: CASTPGWEQETQYF
CDR3 DNA: TGTGCCAGCACCCCCGGCTGGGAACAAGAGACCCAGTACTTC
D gene: .
V gene: TRBV12-3/TRBV12-4
clone size: once
J gene: TRBJ2-5

CDR3 protein: CSGRLGYEQYF
CDR3 DNA: TGCAGTGGTAGATTAGGGTACGAGCAGTACTTC
D gene: .
V gene: TRBV20-1
clone size: .
J gene: TRBJ2-7